This T cell receptor (beta chain) was captured in a study of blood T cell repertoires in COVID-19. Study summary: The United States, Italy and Spain supplied acute and convalescent COVID-19 samples.

Sequencing used immunoSEQ multiplex PCR; TCRdb keeps in-frame clones, though not all of them. Among around 300,000 clones, around 86% were seen once, and the ten largest hold approximately 12%. CDR1 and CDR2 (germline): SGHRS, YFSETQ. J gave up 3 bases and V 7 bases, and 9 bases lay outside the gene matches. The CDR3 loop spans 15 amino acids. Sequencing was carried out using peripheral blood. J is TRBJ2-7 and V is TRBV5-1; 11 nucleotides agree with TRBD2. The TCR comes from a human donor in a cohort sampled during active COVID-19. The DNA of the CDR3 is TGCGCCAGCTCCTACCGACTAGCGGGAAGCTACGAGCAGTACTTC. Encoded protein: CASSYRLAGSYEQYF.